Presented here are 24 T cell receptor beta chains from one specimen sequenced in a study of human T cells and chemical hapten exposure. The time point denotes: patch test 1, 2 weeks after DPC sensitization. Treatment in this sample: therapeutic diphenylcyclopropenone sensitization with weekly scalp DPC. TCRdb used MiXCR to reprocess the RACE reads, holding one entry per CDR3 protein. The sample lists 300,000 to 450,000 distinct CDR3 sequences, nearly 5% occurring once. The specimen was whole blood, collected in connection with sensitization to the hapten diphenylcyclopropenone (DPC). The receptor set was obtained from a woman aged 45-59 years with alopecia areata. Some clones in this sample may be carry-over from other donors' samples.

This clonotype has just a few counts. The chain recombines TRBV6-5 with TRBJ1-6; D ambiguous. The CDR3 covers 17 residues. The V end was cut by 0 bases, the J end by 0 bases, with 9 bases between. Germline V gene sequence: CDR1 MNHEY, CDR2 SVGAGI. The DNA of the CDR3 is TGTGCCAGCAGTTACTCGCCGGAGAGCTCCTATAATTCACCCCTCCACTTT. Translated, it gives CASSYSPESSYNSPLHF.

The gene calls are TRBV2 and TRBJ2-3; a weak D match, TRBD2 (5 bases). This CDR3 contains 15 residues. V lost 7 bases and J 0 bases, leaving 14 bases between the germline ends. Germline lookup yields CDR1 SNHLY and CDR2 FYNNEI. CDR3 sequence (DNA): TGTGCCAGCACGATAGGAGGTTTTAGCACAGATACGCAGTATTTT. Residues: CASTIGGFSTDTQYF.

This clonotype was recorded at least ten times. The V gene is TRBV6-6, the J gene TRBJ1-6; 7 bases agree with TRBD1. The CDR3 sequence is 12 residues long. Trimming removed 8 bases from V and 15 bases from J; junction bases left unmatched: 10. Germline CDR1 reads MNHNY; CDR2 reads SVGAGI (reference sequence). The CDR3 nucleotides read TGTGCCAGCCTAGAAGGGGGCCCCCTCCTCCACTTT. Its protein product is CASLEGGPLLHF.

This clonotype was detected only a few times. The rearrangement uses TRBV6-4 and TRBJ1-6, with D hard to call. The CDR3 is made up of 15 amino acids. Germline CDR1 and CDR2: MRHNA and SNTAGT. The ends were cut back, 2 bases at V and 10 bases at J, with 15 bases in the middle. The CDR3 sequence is CASSDGEGVGSPLHF. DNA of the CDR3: TGTGCCAGCAGTGACGGGGAGGGAGTCGGGTCACCCCTCCACTTT.

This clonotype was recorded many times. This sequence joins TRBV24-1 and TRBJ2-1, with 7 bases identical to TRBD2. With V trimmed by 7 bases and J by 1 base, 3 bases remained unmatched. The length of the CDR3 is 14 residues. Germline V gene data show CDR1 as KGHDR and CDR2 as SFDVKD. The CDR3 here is CATSIAGSYNEQFF. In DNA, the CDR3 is TGTGCCACCAGCATAGCGGGTTCCTACAATGAGCAGTTCTTC.

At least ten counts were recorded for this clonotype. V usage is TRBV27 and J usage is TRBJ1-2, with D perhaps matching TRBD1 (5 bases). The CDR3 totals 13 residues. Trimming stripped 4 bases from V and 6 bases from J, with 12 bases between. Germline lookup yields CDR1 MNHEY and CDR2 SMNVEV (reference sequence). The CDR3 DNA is TGTGCCAGCAGTTGGGGTGGGGGGGATGGCTACACCTTC. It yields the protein CASSWGGGDGYTF.

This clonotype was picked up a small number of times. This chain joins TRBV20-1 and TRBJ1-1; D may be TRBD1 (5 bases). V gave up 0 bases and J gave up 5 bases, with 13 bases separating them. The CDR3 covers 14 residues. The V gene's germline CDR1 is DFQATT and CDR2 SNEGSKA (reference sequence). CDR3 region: CSARDDSFQTEAFF. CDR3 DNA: TGCAGTGCTAGAGATGACAGTTTTCAAACTGAAGCTTTCTTT.

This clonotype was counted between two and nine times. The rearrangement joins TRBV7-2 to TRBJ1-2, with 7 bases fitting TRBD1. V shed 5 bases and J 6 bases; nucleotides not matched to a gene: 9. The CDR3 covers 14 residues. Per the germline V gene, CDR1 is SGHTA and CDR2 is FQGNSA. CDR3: CASSGLQGMDGYTF. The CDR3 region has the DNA TGTGCCAGCAGCGGGTTACAGGGGATGGATGGCTACACCTTC.

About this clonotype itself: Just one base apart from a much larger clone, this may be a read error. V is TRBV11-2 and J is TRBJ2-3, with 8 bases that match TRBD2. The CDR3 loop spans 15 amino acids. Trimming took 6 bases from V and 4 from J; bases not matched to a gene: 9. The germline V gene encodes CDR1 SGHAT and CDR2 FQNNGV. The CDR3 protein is CASRPLGGAADTQYF. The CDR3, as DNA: TGTGCCAGCAGACCCCTCGGGGGGGCCGCAGATACGCAGTATTTT. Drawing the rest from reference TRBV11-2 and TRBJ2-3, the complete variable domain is EAGVAQSPRYKIIEKRQSVAFWCNPISGHATLYWYQQILGQGPKLLIQFQNNGVVDDSQLPKDRFSAERLKGVDSTLKIQPAKLEDSAVYLCASRPLGGAADTQYFGPGTRLTVL.

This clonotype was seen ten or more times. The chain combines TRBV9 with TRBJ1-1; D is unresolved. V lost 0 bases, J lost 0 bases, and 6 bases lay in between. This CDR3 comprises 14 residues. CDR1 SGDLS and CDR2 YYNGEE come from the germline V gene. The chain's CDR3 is CASSVVDLNTEAFF. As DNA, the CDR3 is TGTGCCAGCAGCGTAGTCGACCTGAACACTGAAGCTTTCTTT.

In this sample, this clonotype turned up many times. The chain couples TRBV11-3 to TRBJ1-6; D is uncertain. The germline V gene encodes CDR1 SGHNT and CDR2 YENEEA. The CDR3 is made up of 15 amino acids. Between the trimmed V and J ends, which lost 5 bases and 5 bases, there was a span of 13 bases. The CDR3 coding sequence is TGTGCCAGCAGCATCGACGGCGGCAATAATTCACCCCTCCACTTT. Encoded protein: CASSIDGGNNSPLHF. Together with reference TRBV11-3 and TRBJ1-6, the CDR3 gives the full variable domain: EAGVVQSPRYKIIEKKQPVAFWCNPISGHNTLYWYLQNLGQGPELLIRYENEEAVDDSQLPKDRFSAERLKGVDSTLKIQPAELGDSAVYLCASSIDGGNNSPLHFGNGTRLTVT.

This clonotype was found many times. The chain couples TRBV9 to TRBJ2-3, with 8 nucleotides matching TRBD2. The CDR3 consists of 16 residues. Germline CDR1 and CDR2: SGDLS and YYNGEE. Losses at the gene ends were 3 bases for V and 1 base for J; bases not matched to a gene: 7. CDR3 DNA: TGTGCCAGCAGCGACCCAGCGGGGGCCCGCACAGATACGCAGTATTTT. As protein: CASSDPAGARTDTQYF.

CDR3 residues: CASSGDRGSQETQYF. The CDR3 nucleotides read TGTGCCAGCAGTGGGGACAGGGGGTCTCAAGAGACCCAGTACTTC. The chain couples TRBV27 to TRBJ2-5; TRBD1 matches at 11 bases. This CDR3 is 15 amino acids long. Germline trimming cut 5 bases from V and 2 bases from J; bases unmatched to any gene: 4. Germline V gene lookup returns CDR1 MNHEY and CDR2 SMNVEV (reference sequence).

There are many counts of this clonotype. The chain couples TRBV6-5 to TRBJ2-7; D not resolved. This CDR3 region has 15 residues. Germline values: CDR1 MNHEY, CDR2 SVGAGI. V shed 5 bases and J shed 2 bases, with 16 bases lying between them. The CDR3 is CASSPEEKLPYEQYF. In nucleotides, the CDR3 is TGTGCCAGCAGTCCAGAGGAGAAGCTACCCTACGAGCAGTACTTC.

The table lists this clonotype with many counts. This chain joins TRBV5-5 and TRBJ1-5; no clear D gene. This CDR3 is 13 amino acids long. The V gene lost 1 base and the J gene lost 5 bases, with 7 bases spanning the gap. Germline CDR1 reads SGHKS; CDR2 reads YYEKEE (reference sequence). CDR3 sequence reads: CASSLWADQPQHF. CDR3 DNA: TGTGCCAGCAGCTTGTGGGCAGATCAGCCCCAGCATTTT. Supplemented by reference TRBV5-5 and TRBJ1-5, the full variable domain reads DAGVTQSPTHLIKTRGQQVTLRCSPISGHKSVSWYQQVLGQGPQFIFQYYEKEERGRGNFPDRFSARQFPNYSSELNVNALLLGDSALYLCASSLWADQPQHFGDGTRLSIL.

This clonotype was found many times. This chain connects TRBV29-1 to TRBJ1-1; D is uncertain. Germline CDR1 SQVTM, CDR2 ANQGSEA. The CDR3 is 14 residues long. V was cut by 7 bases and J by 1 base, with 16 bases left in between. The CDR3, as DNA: TGCAGCGGGTGGGGAGGCCAACAGAACACTGAAGCTTTCTTT. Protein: CSGWGGQQNTEAFF.

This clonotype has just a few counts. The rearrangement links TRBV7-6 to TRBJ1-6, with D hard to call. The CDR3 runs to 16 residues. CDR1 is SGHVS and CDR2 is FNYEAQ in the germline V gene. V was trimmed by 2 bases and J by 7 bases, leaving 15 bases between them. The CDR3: CASSLNPLLGNSPLHF. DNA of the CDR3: TGTGCCAGCAGCTTAAATCCCCTTCTAGGCAATTCACCCCTCCACTTT.

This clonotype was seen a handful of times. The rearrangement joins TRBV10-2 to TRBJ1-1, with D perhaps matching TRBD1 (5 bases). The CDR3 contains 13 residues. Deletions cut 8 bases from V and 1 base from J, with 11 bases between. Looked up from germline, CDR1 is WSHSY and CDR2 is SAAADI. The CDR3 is CASQTGGNTEAFF. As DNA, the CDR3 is TGCGCCAGCCAGACGGGGGGGAACACTGAAGCTTTCTTT.

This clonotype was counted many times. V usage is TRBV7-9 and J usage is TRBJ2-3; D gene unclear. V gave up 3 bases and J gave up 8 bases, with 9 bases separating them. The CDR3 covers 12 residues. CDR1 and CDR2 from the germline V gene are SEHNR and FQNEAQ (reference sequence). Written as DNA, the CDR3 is TGTGCCAGCAGCTTCGACACCGGTACGCAGTATTTT. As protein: CASSFDTGTQYF.

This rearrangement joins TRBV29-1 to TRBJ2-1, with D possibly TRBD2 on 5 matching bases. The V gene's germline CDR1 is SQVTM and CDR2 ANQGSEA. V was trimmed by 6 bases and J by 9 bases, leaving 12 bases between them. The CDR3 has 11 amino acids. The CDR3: CSVVLEGEQFF. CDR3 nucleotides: TGCAGCGTGGTCCTTGAGGGTGAGCAGTTCTTC.

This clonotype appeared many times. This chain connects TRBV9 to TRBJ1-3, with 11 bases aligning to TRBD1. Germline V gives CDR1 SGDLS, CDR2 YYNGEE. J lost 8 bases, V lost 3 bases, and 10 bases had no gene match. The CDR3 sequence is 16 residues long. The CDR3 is CASSARGDRGMDTIYF. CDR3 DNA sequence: TGTGCCAGCAGCGCGCGAGGGGACAGGGGGATGGACACCATATATTTT.

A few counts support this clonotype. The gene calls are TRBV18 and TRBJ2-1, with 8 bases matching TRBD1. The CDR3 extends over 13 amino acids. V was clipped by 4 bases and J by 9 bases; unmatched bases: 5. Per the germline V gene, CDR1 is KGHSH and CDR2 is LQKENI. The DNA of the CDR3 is TGTGCCAGCTCACTAGCCAGGGGGCCTGAGCAGTTCTTC. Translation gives CASSLARGPEQFF.

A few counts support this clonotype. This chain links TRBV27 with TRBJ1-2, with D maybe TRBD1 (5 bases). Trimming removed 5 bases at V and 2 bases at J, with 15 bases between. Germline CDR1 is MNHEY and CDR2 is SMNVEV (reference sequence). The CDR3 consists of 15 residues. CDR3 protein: CASSLTGTANYGYTF. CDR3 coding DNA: TGTGCCAGCAGTCTCACCGGGACCGCAAACTATGGCTACACCTTC.

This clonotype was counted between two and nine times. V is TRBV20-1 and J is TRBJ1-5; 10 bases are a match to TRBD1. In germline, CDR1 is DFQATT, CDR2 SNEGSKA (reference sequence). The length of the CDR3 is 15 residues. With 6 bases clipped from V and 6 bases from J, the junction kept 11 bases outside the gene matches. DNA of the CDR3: TGCAGTGCCCCGACCGGGACAGGGGTCCGTCAGCCCCAGCATTTT. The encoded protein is CSAPTGTGVRQPQHF.